The clone carrying this T cell receptor beta chain was counted only a few times. Its matching antigen is unknown. These data are taken from a study of response to subunit inactivated influenza vaccine. Study-wide results and limits: Every seasonal influenza vaccination brings in few new T cells, the authors suggested.

TCRdb ran MiXCR on the RT-PCR reads and lists one entry per CDR3 protein. The sample contains around 470,000 distinct CDR3 sequences, 7.2% of which appear only once. Here the sequenced sample was PBMCs from blood, taken around 2 years after vaccination. The source of this sequence is a man aged 50 to 69 who received an inactivated influenza vaccine.

Here the CDR3 DNA reads TGTGCCAGCAGTAACAGGGGGCTGGGGCAGCCCCAGCATTTT. Amino acid sequence: CASSNRGLGQPQHF. This sequence joins TRBV6-5 and TRBJ1-5, with TRBD1 matching 9 bases. The trim removed 5 bases at V and 7 bases at J, leaving 6 bases unmatched. Germline V gene lookup returns CDR1 MNHEY and CDR2 SVGAGI. The length of the CDR3 is 14 residues.